The clone carrying this T cell receptor beta chain occurred a few times. The sample is drawn from a study of blood T cell repertoires in COVID-19. Looking at the study overall: There were acute and convalescent COVID-19 samples, and they came from the United States, Italy and Spain.

From germline, CDR1 is MDHEN and CDR2 SYDVKM. V lost 2 bases to trimming and J lost 5 bases, with 12 bases between them. The CDR3 contains 14 residues. Method: immunoSEQ multiplex PCR; TCRdb's copy keeps in-frame clones and lacks some. The table has 200,000 to 250,000 clones, around nine tenths seen once. The J gene is TRBJ1-1, the V gene TRBV28, with D tentatively TRBD1 (6 bases). Sample: peripheral blood. This TCR came from a woman in her sixties or seventies who had recovered from COVID-19. CDR3 amino acids: CASSLVQGGTEAFF. DNA of the CDR3: TGTGCCAGCAGTTTAGTACAGGGCGGGACTGAAGCTTTCTTT.